This record covers a single TCR beta chain. As yet, its antigen is unknown. With a J-beta primer mix and a sample-barcoded 5' primer, a second PCR ran about 7 to 11 cycles. TCRdb ran MiXCR on the 5' RACE reads and lists one entry per CDR3 protein. The sample carries about 1.5 million distinct CDR3 sequences, approximately 38% recorded once. Each sample used at least 7 million PBMCs. This specimen comes from a study of blood T cells in healthy people across ages. Study-wide results and limits: Unsorted PBMCs blocked a conclusive comparison of naive and antigen-experienced cells. Diversity of TCR beta per million T cells declined in a roughly linear way with age. From one million sequenced T cells, diversity estimates were lower bounds.

Germline assignment: CDR1 SGHRS and CDR2 YFSETQ. Trimming left V 4 bases short and J 2 bases short, with 15 bases between. The CDR3 has 15 residues. The chain carries TRBV5-1 and TRBJ2-5, with D maybe TRBD1 (6 bases). The TCR originated in a woman aged 18-30 years in good health. Sequencing input: blood. The CDR3 coding sequence is TGCGCCAGCAGCCAAGAAGGACAGCCGCAAGAGACCCAGTACTTC. Amino acid sequence: CASSQEGQPQETQYF.